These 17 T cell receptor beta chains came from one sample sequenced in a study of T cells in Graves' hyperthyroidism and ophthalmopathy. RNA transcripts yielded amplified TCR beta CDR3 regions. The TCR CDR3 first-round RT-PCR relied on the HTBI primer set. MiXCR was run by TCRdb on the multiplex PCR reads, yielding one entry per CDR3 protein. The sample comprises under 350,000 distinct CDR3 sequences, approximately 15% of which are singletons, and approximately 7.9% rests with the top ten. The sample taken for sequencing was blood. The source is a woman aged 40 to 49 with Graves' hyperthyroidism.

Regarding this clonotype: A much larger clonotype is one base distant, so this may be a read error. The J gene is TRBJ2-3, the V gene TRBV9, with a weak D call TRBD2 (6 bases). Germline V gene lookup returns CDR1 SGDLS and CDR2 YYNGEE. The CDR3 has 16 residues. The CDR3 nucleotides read TGTACCAGCAGCGCTGGTGTTGTAGCGGCCTCGGGGACGCAGTATTTT. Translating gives CTSSAGVVAASGTQYF.

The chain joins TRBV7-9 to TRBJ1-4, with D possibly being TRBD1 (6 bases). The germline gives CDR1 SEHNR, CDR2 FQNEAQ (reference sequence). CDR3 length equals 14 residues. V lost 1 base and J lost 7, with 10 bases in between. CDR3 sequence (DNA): TGTGCCAGCAGCTTAGGGGGGGGCGGTGAAAAACTGTTTTTT. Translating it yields CASSLGGGGEKLFF.

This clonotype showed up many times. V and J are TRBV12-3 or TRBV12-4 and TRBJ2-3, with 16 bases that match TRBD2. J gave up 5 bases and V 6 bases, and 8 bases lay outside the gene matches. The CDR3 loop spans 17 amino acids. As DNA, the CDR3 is TGTGCCAGCAGCCCCGGGACTAGCGGGAGGGTGGTAGATACGCAGTATTTT. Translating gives CASSPGTSGRVVDTQYF.

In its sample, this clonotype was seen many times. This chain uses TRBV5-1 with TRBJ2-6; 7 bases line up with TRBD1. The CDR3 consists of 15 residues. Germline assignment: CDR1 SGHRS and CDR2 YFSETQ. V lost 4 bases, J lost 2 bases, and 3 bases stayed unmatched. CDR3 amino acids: CASSDDRAGANVLTF. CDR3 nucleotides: TGCGCCAGCAGCGACGACAGGGCTGGGGCCAACGTCCTGACTTTC.

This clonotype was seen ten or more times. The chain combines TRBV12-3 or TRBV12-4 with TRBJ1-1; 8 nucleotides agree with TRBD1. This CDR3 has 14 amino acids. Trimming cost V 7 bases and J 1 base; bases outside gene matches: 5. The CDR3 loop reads CASNTGTGNTEAFF. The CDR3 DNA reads TGTGCCAGCAACACCGGGACAGGGAACACTGAAGCTTTCTTT.

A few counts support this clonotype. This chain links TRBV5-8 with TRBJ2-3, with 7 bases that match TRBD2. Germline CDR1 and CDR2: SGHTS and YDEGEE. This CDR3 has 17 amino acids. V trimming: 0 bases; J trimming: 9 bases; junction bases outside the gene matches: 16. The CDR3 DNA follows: TGTGCCAGCAGCTTGGAGATTTTAGCCTACCCGGGGGGAACGCAGTATTTT. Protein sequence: CASSLEILAYPGGTQYF. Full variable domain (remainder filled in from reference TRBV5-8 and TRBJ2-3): EAGVTQSPTHLIKTRGQQATLRCSPISGHTSVYWYQQALGLGLQFLLWYDEGEERNRGNFPPRFSGRQFPNYSSELNVNALELEDSALYLCASSLEILAYPGGTQYFGPGTRLTVL.

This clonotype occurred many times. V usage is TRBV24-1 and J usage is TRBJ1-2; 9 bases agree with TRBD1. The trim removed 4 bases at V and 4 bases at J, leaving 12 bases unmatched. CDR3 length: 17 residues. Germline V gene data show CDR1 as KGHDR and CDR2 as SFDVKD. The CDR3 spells CATSDLSGTGIGYGYTF. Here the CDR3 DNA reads TGTGCCACCAGTGACCTCTCCGGGACAGGGATAGGCTATGGCTACACCTTC.

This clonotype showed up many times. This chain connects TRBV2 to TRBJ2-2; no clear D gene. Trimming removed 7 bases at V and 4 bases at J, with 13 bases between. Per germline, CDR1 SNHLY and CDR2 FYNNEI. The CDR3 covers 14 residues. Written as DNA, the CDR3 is TGTGCCAGCAACCCCTTCAGACCCACCGGGGAGCTGTTTTTT. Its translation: CASNPFRPTGELFF.

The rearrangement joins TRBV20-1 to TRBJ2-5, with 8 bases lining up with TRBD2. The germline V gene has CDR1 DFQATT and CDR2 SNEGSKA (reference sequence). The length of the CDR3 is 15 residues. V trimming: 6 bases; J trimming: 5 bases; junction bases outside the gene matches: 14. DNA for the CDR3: TGCAGTGCCGGACCGGCGGGAGGCCCTCGGGAGACCCAGTACTTC. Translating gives CSAGPAGGPRETQYF.

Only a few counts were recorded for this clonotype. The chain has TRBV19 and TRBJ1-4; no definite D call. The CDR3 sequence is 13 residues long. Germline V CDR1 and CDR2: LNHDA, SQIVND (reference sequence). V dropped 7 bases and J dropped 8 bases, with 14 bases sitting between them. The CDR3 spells CASKEEALEKLFF. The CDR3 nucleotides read TGTGCCAGTAAAGAGGAAGCCTTGGAAAAACTGTTTTTT.

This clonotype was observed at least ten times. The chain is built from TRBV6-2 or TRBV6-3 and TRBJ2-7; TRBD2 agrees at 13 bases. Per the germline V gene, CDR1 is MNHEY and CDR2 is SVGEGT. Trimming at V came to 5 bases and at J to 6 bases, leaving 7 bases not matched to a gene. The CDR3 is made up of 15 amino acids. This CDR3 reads CASSQLAGGFAEQYF. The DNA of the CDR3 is TGTGCCAGCAGTCAACTAGCGGGAGGGTTTGCCGAGCAGTACTTC.

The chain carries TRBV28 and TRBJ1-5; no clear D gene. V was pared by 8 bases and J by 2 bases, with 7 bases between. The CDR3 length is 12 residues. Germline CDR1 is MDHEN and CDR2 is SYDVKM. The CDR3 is CASHYGNQPQHF. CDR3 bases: TGTGCCAGCCATTACGGCAATCAGCCCCAGCATTTT.

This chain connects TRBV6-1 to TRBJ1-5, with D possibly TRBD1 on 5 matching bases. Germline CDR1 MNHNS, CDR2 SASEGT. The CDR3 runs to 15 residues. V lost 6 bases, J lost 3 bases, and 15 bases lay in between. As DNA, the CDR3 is TGTGCCAGCAGCCGGGCAGGGCCCCACAATCAGCCCCAGCATTTT. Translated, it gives CASSRAGPHNQPQHF.

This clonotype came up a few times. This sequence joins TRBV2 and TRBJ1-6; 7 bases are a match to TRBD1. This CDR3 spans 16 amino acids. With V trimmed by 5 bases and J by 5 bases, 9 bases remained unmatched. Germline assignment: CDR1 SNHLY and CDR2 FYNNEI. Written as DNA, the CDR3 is TGTGCCAGCAGTCGGGACAGTCGAAGGAATAATTCACCCCTCCACTTT. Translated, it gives CASSRDSRRNNSPLHF. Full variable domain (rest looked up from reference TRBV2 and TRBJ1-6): EPEVTQTPSHQVTQMGQEVILRCVPISNHLYFYWYRQILGQKVEFLVSFYNNEISEKSEIFDDQFSVERPDGSNFTLKIRSTKLEDSAMYFCASSRDSRRNNSPLHFGNGTRLTVT.

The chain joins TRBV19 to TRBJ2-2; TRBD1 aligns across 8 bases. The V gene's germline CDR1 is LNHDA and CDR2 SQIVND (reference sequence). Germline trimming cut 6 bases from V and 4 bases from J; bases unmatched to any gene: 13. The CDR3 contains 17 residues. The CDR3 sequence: CASRVGVTGVSTGELFF. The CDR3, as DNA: TGTGCCAGTAGAGTGGGGGTGACAGGGGTGAGCACCGGGGAGCTGTTTTTT.

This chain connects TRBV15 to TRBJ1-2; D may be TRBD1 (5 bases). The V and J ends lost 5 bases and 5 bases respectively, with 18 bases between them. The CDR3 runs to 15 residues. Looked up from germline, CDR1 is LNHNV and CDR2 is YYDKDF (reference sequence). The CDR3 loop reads CATSALRGGEYGYTF. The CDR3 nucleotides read TGTGCCACCAGCGCTCTCCGGGGGGGGGAGTATGGCTACACCTTC.

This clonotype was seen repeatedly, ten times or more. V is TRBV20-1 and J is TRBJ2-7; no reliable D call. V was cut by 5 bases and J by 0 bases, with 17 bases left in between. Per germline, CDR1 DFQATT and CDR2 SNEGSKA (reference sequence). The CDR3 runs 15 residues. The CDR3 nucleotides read TGCAGTGCTTTCCCGTCCTTTGACATCTCCTACGAGCAGTACTTC. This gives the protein CSAFPSFDISYEQYF.